This TCR beta chain came from a study of blood T cell repertoires in COVID-19. The wider study: There were acute and convalescent COVID-19 samples, and they came from the United States, Italy and Spain. The analysed material was cDNA or gDNA that came from T cells, B-cell-depleted T cells, or PBMCs.

The sample holds many counts of this clone. The CDR3 has 12 amino acids. Germline V lookup: CDR1 KGHDR, CDR2 SFDVKD. The V and J ends lost 10 bases and 1 base respectively, with 10 bases between them. Authors' analysis steps: Estimation of nucleated cell counts was performed using reference gene primer amplification. The repertoire was sequenced with immunoSEQ multiplex PCR; TCRdb's copy has only in-frame clones and lacks some. Clonal size and the V and J genes are those of that table, whereas D and trimming came from the DNA. The sample includes roughly 140,000 clones, approximately 80% of them seen just once.

What was sequenced was peripheral blood. The sequence came from a man between 60 and 70 years old with active or convalescent COVID-19. This chain connects TRBV24-1 to TRBJ2-7; a weak D match, TRBD2 (5 bases). The chain's CDR3 is CATSGVSYEQYF. The CDR3 DNA reads as TGTGCCACTTCCGGGGTTTCCTACGAGCAGTACTTC.